These 11 T cell receptor beta chains share one sample of origin, sequenced in a study of blood T cell repertoires in COVID-19 (dated by TCRdb to between 2020 and 2021). The method was the immunoSEQ multiplex PCR assay. Sourced from immuneACCESS, this table was stored by TCRdb with only in-frame sequences that have V and J called. A share of the clones is absent; for the studies checked, an unresolved V gene accounts for under half, and the remainder has no known explanation. This sample is represented by about 30,000 clones; roughly 80% of them were singletons. The top ten clones comprise around 24% of the sample. Specimen: peripheral blood. The receptors shown here come from a human donor in a cohort sampled during active COVID-19.

This clone was seen once. The chain couples TRBV28 to TRBJ1-6, with no clear D. There are 15 residues in the CDR3. V was pared by 5 bases and J by 0 bases, with 8 bases between. Germline V lookup: CDR1 MDHEN, CDR2 SYDVKM. CDR3: CASSLGSSYNSPLHF. DNA of the CDR3: TGTGCCAGCAGTCTGGGGAGCTCCTATAATTCACCCCTCCACTTT.

V and J are TRBV19 and TRBJ2-1; TRBD2 aligns across 9 bases. Trimming at V came to 5 bases and at J to 1 base, leaving 6 bases not matched to a gene. The CDR3 is 16 amino acids. The germline V gene encodes CDR1 LNHDA and CDR2 SQIVND (reference sequence). As DNA, the CDR3 is TGTGCCAGTAGTTCGGCGGGAGGGGAATCCTACAATGAGCAGTTCTTC. The encoded protein is CASSSAGGESYNEQFF.

CDR3 in DNA: TGTGCCAGCAGTCAGGGTCCGAGCTCCTACGAGCAGTACTTC. It translates to CASSQGPSSYEQYF. The V and J genes are TRBV6-2 or TRBV6-3 and TRBJ2-7; D might be TRBD1 (5 bases). Germline V gives CDR1 MNHEY, CDR2 SVGEGT. Trimming took 5 bases from V and 0 from J, leaving 11 bases between them. This CDR3 is built from 14 residues.

Notes on this clone: At one end the junction does not follow the germline gene, possibly because of a read error. The chain combines TRBV25-1 with TRBJ2-2; the D is unclear. The CDR3 has 13 residues. In germline, CDR1 is MGHDK, CDR2 SYGVNS. This chain's CDR3 is CASSGANAGELFF. The CDR3 bases are TGTGCCAGCAGTGGGGCGAACGCCGGGGAGCTGTTTTTT.

This clone was recorded a few times. The chain links TRBV5-1 to TRBJ2-7, with 8 positions matching TRBD1. The CDR3 runs to 14 residues. The germline V gene has CDR1 SGHRS and CDR2 YFSETQ. Trimming cost V 3 bases and J 7 bases; bases outside gene matches: 9. The CDR3 sequence is CASSSTHDRGEQYF. The CDR3 nucleotides are TGCGCCAGCAGCTCTACCCACGACAGGGGAGAGCAGTACTTC.

The V call is TRBV5-6, the J call TRBJ1-6, with D possibly matching TRBD1 (6 bases). The germline V gene has CDR1 SGHDT and CDR2 YYEEEE. V was clipped by 2 bases and J by 9 bases, with 12 bases between them. The CDR3 covers 14 residues. This CDR3 is CASSFLTGFSPLHF. CDR3 coding DNA: TGTGCCAGCAGCTTTCTGACAGGTTTTTCACCCCTCCACTTT.

The CDR3 DNA sequence: TGTGCCAGCAGACTGGAGGGTAACTATGGCTACACCTTC. It yields the protein CASRLEGNYGYTF. The chain carries TRBV6-5 and TRBJ1-2; D remains ambiguous. Between the trimmed V and J ends, which lost 6 bases and 1 base, there was a span of 9 bases. This CDR3 comprises 13 residues. Germline V gene data show CDR1 as MNHEY and CDR2 as SVGAGI.

This sequence joins TRBV12-1 and TRBJ2-3; the table gives TRBD2 as D, unverified against the DNA. TRBV12-1 is a documented pseudogene. CDR3 length: 14 residues. CDR3 sequence reads: CASSLKGGGPPQYF. In DNA form, the CDR3 reads TGTGCCAGCAGCCTCAAGGGGGGGGGCCCCCCGCAGTATTTT.

V and J are TRBV4-3 and TRBJ2-6, with 7 bases identical to TRBD1. Germline trimming cut 2 bases from V and 2 bases from J; bases unmatched to any gene: 0. Germline V gene lookup returns CDR1 LGHNA and CDR2 YSLEER. There are 15 residues in the CDR3. The CDR3 here is CASSQRGPGANVLTF. The CDR3 coding sequence is TGCGCCAGCAGCCAAAGGGGGCCTGGGGCCAACGTCCTGACTTTC.

The sample holds a few counts of this clone. The genes are TRBV6-5 and TRBJ2-7; TRBD1 matches at 7 bases. J gave up 5 bases and V 2 bases, and 3 bases lay outside the gene matches. Germline V gives CDR1 MNHEY, CDR2 SVGAGI. The CDR3 is 13 amino acids. In DNA form, the CDR3 reads TGTGCCAGCAGTTACCTTACAGGGGACGAGCAGTACTTC. Residues: CASSYLTGDEQYF.

This clone has only one observation. The J gene is TRBJ2-7, the V gene TRBV27; no definite D call. The germline gives CDR1 MNHEY, CDR2 SMNVEV (reference sequence). Trimming took off 3 bases at V and 1 base at J, with 7 bases between the two ends. This CDR3 spans 13 amino acids. CDR3 sequence (DNA): TGTGCCAGCAGTTTCGGTGTTTCCTACGAGCAGTACTTC. Amino acids: CASSFGVSYEQYF.